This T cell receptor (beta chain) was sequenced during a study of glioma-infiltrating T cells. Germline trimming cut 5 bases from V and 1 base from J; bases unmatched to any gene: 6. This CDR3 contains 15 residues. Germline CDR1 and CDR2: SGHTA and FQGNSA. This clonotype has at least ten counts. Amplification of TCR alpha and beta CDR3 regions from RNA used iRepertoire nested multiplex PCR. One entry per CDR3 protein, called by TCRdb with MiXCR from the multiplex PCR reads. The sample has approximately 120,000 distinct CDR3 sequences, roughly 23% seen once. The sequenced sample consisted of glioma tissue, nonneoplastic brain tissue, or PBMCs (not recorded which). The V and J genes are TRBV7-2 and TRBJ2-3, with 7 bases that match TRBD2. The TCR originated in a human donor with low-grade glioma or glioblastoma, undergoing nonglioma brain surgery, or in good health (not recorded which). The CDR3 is CASSRTSEGTDTQYF. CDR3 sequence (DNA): TGTGCCAGCAGCCGTACTAGCGAAGGCACAGATACGCAGTATTTT.